This T cell receptor (beta chain) was documented in a study of blood T cell repertoires in COVID-19. Study overall: The analysed material was cDNA or gDNA that came from T cells, B-cell-depleted T cells, or PBMCs.

Germline V CDR1 and CDR2: SNHLY, FYNNEI. V dropped 6 bases and J dropped 1 base, with 9 bases sitting between them. The CDR3 loop spans 13 amino acids. The authors' processing: Reference gene primer amplification yielded estimated nucleated cell counts. The method was immunoSEQ multiplex PCR; TCRdb's version includes in-frame clones alone and lacks a portion of them. V, J and clone size derive from that table, while D and trimming were established from the DNA sequence. The sample contains roughly 60,000 clones, 70% to 85% of which appear only once. The clonotype was recovered from a man in his 60s with acute or convalescent COVID-19. This chain joins TRBV2 and TRBJ1-1, with a weak D call TRBD1 (5 bases). The sequencing sample was made of peripheral blood. The CDR3 reads CASSDTGNTEAFF. In DNA form, the CDR3 reads TGTGCCAGCAGCGACACAGGGAACACTGAAGCTTTCTTT.